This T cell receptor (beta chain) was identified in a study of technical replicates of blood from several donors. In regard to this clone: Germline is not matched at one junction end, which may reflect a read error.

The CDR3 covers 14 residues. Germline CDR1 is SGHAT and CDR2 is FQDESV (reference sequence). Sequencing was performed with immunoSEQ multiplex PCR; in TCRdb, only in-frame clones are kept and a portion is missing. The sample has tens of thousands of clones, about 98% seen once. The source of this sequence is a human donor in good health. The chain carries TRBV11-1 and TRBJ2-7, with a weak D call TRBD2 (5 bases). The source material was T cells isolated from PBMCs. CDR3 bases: TGTGCCAGCAGGTTAGGATACGGGGACTACGAGCAGTACTTC. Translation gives CASRLGYGDYEQYF. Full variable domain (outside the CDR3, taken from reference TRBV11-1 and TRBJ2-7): EAEVAQSPRYKITEKSQAVAFWCDPISGHATLYWYRQILGQGPELLVQFQDESVVDDSQLPKDRFSAERLKGVDSTLKIQPAELGDSAMYLCASRLGYGDYEQYFGPGTRLTVT.